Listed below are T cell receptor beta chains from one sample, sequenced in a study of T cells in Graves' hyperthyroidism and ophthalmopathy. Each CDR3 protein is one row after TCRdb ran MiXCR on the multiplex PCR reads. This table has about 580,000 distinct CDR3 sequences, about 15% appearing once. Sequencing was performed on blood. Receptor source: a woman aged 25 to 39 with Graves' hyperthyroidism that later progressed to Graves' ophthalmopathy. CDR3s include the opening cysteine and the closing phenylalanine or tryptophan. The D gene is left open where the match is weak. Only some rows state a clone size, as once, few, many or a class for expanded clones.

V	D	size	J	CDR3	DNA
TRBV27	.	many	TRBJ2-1	CASSFVPAPYSYNEQFF	TGTGCCAGCAGTTTCGTCCCAGCGCCCTACTCCTACAATGAGCAGTTCTTC
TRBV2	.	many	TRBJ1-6	CASRAMGNSPLHF	TGTGCCAGCAGAGCTATGGGGAACTCACCCCTCCACTTT
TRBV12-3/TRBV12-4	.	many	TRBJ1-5	CASSFRGGHSNQPQHF	TGTGCCAGCAGTTTTCGCGGGGGCCACAGCAATCAGCCCCAGCATTTT
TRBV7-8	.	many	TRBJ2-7	CASSLEVHGTYEQYF	TGTGCCAGCAGCTTAGAGGTCCACGGAACCTACGAGCAGTACTTC
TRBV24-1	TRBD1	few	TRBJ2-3	CATSDFGQGSTDTQYF	TGTGCCACCAGTGATTTCGGACAGGGAAGCACAGATACGCAGTATTTT
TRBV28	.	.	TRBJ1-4	CASSSSPPRNEKLFF	TGTGCCAGCAGTTCCAGTCCCCCTCGCAATGAAAAACTGTTTTTT
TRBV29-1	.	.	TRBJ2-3	CSVEPGPSTDTQYF	TGCAGCGTTGAACCGGGGCCGAGCACAGATACGCAGTATTTT
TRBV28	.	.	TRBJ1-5	CASRWGMGDQPQHF	TGTGCCAGCAGGTGGGGGATGGGGGATCAGCCCCAGCATTTT
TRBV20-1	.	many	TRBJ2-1	CSATRRNEQFF	TGCAGTGCTACTAGGAGGAATGAGCAGTTCTTC
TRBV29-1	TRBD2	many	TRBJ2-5	CSALAGGRETQYF	TGCAGCGCCTTAGCGGGAGGGAGGGAGACCCAGTACTTC
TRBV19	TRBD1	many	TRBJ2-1	CASSIDMNGDRSYNEQFF	TGTGCCAGTAGTATAGATATGAATGGGGACAGGAGTTACAATGAGCAGTTCTTC
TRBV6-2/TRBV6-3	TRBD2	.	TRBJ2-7	CASWGSSGPYEQYF	TGTGCCTCCTGGGGCTCTAGCGGCCCCTACGAGCAGTACTTC
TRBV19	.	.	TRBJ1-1	CASSIELHTLGTEAFF	TGTGCCAGTAGTATAGAGTTACACACCCTAGGCACTGAAGCTTTCTTT
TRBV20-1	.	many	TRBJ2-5	CSLWIAQETQYF	TGCAGTTTATGGATAGCCCAAGAGACCCAGTACTTC
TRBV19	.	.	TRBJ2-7	CASSIGGAYEQYF	TGTGCCAGTAGTATTGGCGGAGCCTACGAGCAGTACTTC
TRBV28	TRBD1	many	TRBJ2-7	CASSLYGAGGLQQYF	TGTGCCAGCAGTTTATATGGGGCAGGGGGCTTGCAGCAGTACTTC
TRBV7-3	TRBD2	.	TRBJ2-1	CASSSYGLAGALSSYNEQFF	TGTGCCAGCAGCTCTTACGGACTAGCGGGGGCCCTGAGCTCCTACAATGAGCAGTTCTTC
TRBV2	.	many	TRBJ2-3	CASSEALGRIGAIGTDTQYF	TGTGCCAGCAGTGAAGCGCTTGGCCGCATCGGCGCCATAGGGACAGATACGCAGTATTTT
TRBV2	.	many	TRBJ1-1	CASSLDGSSKGSEAFF	TGTGCCAGCAGTCTAGACGGGTCAAGTAAAGGCTCTGAAGCTTTCTTT
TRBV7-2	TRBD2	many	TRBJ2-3	CASSFTGTSGSTDTQYF	TGTGCCAGCAGCTTCACCGGGACTAGCGGGAGCACAGATACGCAGTATTTT
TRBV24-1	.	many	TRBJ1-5	CATSDLGGTAGNQPQHF	TGTGCCACCAGTGATCTTGGGGGCACAGCGGGCAATCAGCCCCAGCATTTT
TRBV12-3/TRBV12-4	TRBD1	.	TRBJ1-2	CASSLLQGARGYTF	TGTGCCAGCAGTCTCCTACAGGGGGCGCGAGGCTACACCTTC
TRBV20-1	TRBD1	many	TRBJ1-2	CTSLTRTGRNYGYTF	TGCACCTCCCTAACTCGGACAGGGCGAAACTATGGCTACACCTTC
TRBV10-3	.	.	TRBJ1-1	CAIRNSQTEAFF	TGTGCCATCAGGAACAGCCAAACTGAAGCTTTCTTT
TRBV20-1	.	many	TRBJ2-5	CSARGPGQETQYF	TGCAGTGCTAGAGGACCTGGTCAAGAGACCCAGTACTTC
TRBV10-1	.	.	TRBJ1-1	CASSVGTLEVNTEAFF	TGCGCCAGCAGTGTCGGGACCCTTGAGGTGAACACTGAAGCTTTCTTT
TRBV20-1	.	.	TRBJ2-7	CSASRSGNYEQYF	TGCAGTGCTAGCCGTAGCGGAAACTACGAGCAGTACTTC
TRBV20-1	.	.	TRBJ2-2	CSARPPRANTGELFF	TGCAGTGCTAGACCCCCCAGGGCTAACACCGGGGAGCTGTTTTTT
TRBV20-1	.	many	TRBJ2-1	CSCIPEGQFSEQFF	TGCAGTTGCATACCGGAGGGCCAGTTTAGCGAGCAGTTCTTC
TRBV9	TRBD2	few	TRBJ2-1	CASSSLSGTSVYNEQFF	TGTGCCAGCAGCTCGTTAAGTGGGACTAGTGTCTACAATGAGCAGTTCTTC
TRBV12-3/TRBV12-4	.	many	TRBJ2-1	CASSDDSRYNEQFF	TGTGCCAGCAGCGACGACAGCCGCTACAATGAGCAGTTCTTC
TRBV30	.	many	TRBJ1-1	CAWRGAGAGNTEAFF	TGTGCCTGGAGGGGTGCTGGGGCAGGTAACACTGAAGCTTTCTTT
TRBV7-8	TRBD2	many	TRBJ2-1	CASSLYREGFVSYNEQFF	TGTGCCAGCAGTCTTTATCGGGAGGGTTTTGTCTCCTACAATGAGCAGTTCTTC
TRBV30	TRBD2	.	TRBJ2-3	CAWSVARSSGIGTPDTQYF	TGTGCCTGGAGTGTTGCTCGAAGTAGCGGGATCGGGACCCCAGATACGCAGTATTTT
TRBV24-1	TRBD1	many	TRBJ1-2	CATSDTGVSNYGYTF	TGTGCCACCAGTGATACAGGGGTTTCTAACTATGGCTACACCTTC
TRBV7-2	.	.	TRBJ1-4	CASSLVTGPNEKLFF	TGTGCCAGCAGCTTAGTTACAGGGCCTAATGAAAAACTGTTTTTT
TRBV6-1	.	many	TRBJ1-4	CASSEVRVNEKLFF	TGTGCCAGCAGTGAAGTTAGGGTTAACGAAAAACTGTTTTTT
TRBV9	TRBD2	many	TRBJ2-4	CASSVLAGDIQYF	TGTGCCAGCAGCGTATTAGCGGGAGACATTCAGTACTTC
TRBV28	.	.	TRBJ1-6	CASSSPALNSPLHF	TGTGCCAGCAGTTCCCCGGCCTTAAATTCACCCCTCCACTTT
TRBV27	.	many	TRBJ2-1	CASSLGSSEQFF	TGTGCCAGCAGTTTAGGGTCGTCTGAGCAGTTCTTC
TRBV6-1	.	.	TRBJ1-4	CASSPYQGMGEKLFF	TGTGCCAGCAGTCCATATCAGGGTATGGGCGAAAAACTGTTTTTT
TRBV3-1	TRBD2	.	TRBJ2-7	CASSRPSGTIAYEQYF	TGTGCCAGCAGCCGACCGTCCGGGACTATAGCCTACGAGCAGTACTTC
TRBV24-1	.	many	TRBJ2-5	CATEEMETQYF	TGTGCCACCGAGGAAATGGAGACCCAGTACTTC
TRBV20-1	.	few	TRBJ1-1	CSAIRPGGLVSSEAFF	TGCAGTGCTATCCGCCCGGGGGGCCTCGTGAGCTCTGAAGCTTTCTTT
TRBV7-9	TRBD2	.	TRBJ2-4	CASSPGGTSSKNIQYF	TGTGCCAGCAGCCCGGGTGGGACTAGCTCGAAAAACATTCAGTACTTC
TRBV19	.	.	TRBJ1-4	CASSIGHLVGRGDREKLFF	TGTGCCAGTAGTATCGGGCACCTAGTCGGGCGAGGCGATCGGGAAAAACTGTTTTTT
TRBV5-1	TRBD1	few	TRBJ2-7	CASSVAGGPYEQYF	TGCGCCAGCAGCGTTGCAGGGGGACCCTACGAGCAGTACTTC
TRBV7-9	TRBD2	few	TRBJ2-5	CASSGLNSGTSGGMTETQYF	TGTGCCAGCAGCGGACTGAACAGCGGGACTAGCGGTGGGATGACCGAGACCCAGTACTTC
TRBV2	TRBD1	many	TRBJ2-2	CASREQGDTGELFF	TGTGCCAGCAGGGAACAGGGGGACACCGGGGAGCTGTTTTTT